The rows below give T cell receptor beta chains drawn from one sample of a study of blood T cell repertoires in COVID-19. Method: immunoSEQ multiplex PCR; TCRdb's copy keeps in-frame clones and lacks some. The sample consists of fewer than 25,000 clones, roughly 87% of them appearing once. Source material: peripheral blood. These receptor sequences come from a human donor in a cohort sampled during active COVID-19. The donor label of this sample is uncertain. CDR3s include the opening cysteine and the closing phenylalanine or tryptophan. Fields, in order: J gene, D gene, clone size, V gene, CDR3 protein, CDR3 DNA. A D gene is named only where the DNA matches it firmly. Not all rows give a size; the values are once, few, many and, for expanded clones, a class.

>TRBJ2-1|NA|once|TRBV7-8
CASISGVGYNEQFF
TGTGCCAGCATATCGGGAGTGGGCTACAATGAGCAGTTCTTC
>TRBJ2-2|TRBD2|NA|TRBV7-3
CASSRGTSGSVGELFF
TGTGCCAGCAGCCGAGGGACTAGCGGGAGCGTCGGGGAGCTGTTTTTT
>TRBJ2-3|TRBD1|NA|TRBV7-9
CATGDRATDTQYF
TGTGCCACTGGGGACAGGGCAACAGATACGCAGTATTTT
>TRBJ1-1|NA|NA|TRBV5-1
CASSSDGENTEAFF
TGCGCCAGCAGCTCCGACGGAGAAAACACTGAAGCTTTCTTT
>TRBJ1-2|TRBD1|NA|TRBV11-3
CASSLPRDRLANYGYTF
TGTGCCAGCAGCTTACCCCGGGACAGGCTTGCTAACTATGGCTACACCTTC
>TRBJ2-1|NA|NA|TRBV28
CASSPNPLHEQFF
TGTGCCAGCAGTCCTAACCCCCTCCATGAGCAGTTCTTC
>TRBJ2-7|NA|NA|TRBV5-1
CASSFGGSSYEQYF
TGCGCCAGCAGCTTCGGGGGAAGCTCCTACGAGCAGTACTTC
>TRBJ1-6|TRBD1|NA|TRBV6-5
CASSIQGALSPLHF
TGTGCCAGCAGTATTCAGGGGGCGCTTTCACCCCTCCACTTT
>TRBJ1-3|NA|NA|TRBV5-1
CASSPGQRVGNTIYF
TGCGCCAGCAGCCCCGGACAGAGAGTAGGAAACACCATATATTTT
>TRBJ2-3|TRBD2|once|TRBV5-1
CASRRLAGVTDTQYF
TGCGCCAGCAGAAGGCTAGCGGGAGTCACAGATACGCAGTATTTT
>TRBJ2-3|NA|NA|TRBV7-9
CASSLLREHTDTQYF
TGTGCCAGCAGCTTATTACGGGAGCACACAGATACGCAGTATTTT
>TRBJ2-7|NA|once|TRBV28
CASSSSGTPPYEQYF
TGTGCCAGCAGTTCGTCCGGGACACCTCCCTACGAGCAGTACTTC
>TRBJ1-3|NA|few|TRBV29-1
CSVAAGSPYSGNTIYF
TGCAGCGTTGCCGCGGGGTCCCCATACTCTGGAAACACCATATATTTT
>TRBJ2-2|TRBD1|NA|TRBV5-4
CASSTYRGDTGELFF
TGTGCCAGCAGCACCTACAGGGGGGACACCGGGGAGCTGTTTTTT
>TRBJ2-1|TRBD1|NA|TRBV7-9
CASSLDGTGSNEQFF
TGTGCCAGCAGCTTAGACGGGACAGGGTCCAATGAGCAGTTCTTC
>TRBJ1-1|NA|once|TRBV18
CASSPQWSHTEAFF
TGTGCCAGCTCACCACAGTGGAGTCACACTGAAGCTTTCTTT
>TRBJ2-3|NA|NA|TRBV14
CASSQDRRGDTQYF
TGTGCCAGCAGCCAAGATAGGAGGGGAGATACGCAGTATTTT